This TCR beta chain was captured in a study of control samples from healthy donors and cancer patients. Clones were sequenced by immunoSEQ multiplex PCR, and TCRdb holds only the in-frame ones, with some missing. The table shows just over 150,000 clones, with approximately 93% occurring only once. Germline assignment: CDR1 SGHAT and CDR2 FQNNGV. The V end was cut by 2 bases, the J end by 7 bases, with 18 bases between. The CDR3 is made up of 15 amino acids. This receptor was taken from a woman aged 40 to 55 in good health. Specimen: blood. The chain employs TRBV11-2 and TRBJ2-7; no clear D gene. The CDR3 DNA follows: TGTGCCAGCAGCTTAAGGGTCAGTTGGATGTGGGAGCAGTACTTC. As protein: CASSLRVSWMWEQYF.